Listed below are T cell receptor beta chains from one sample, sequenced in a study of cytomegalovirus exposure and HLA in healthy donors. Only in-frame clones appear in the TCRdb table, and some are missing; sequencing was by immunoSEQ multiplex PCR. This sample's table reports around 140,000 clones. The sequencing sample was made of PBMCs. The receptor set was obtained from a male donor in good health and CMV-seronegative. Each CDR3 is given with its conserved first and last residue. Each record gives: D gene, V gene, J gene, CDR3 DNA, CDR3 protein. A D gene is named only where the DNA matches it firmly.

-,TRBV29-1,TRBJ2-5,TGCAGCGTTGGGGCGCAGGGCGAGACCCAGTACTTC,CSVGAQGETQYF
TRBD2,TRBV30,TRBJ2-7,TGTGCCTGGAGCGGGACTAGCGGGAGATCGTCCTACGAGCAGTACTTC,CAWSGTSGRSSYEQYF
TRBD1,TRBV19,TRBJ1-2,TGTGCCAGTAGTATCAGGACAGGCGGGCTCTATGGCTACACCTTC,CASSIRTGGLYGYTF
TRBD1,TRBV6-1,TRBJ1-1,TGTGCCAGCAGTGAATTAAGGGACAGCGTCACTGAAGCTTTCTTT,CASSELRDSVTEAFF
-,TRBV6-6,TRBJ2-5,TGTGCCAGCAACGCCGGGGGAACAGCTTACCAAGAGACCCAGTACTTC,CASNAGGTAYQETQYF
TRBD1,TRBV7-2,TRBJ1-1,TGTGCCAGCAGCTTGCGAGACAGGGTCGGCACTGAAGCTTTCTTT,CASSLRDRVGTEAFF
-,TRBV9,TRBJ1-4,TGTGCCAGCAGCATACGACCGGGACAAACTAATGAAAAACTGTTTTTT,CASSIRPGQTNEKLFF
-,TRBV7-9,TRBJ1-4,TGTGCCAGCAGCAAAGAGGGGGGGGATGAAAAACTGTTTTTT,CASSKEGGDEKLFF
-,TRBV7-8,TRBJ2-1,TGTGCCAGCAGCTTCGGCGGGTGGACCTACAATGAGCAGTTCTTC,CASSFGGWTYNEQFF
-,TRBV5-1,TRBJ1-1,TGCGCCAGCAGCGCCGGGACTGAAGCTTTCTTT,CASSAGTEAFF
-,TRBV30,TRBJ2-3,TGTGCCTGGAGTGAGGGGGTGGATACGCAGTATTTT,CAWSEGVDTQYF
TRBD1,TRBV30,TRBJ1-4,TGTGCCTGGAGTGTAGGGACAGGGACCTCCAATGAAAAACTGTTTTTT,CAWSVGTGTSNEKLFF
TRBD2,TRBV29-1,TRBJ2-6,TGCAGCGTTCGGGGGGAGTCTGGGGCCAACGTCCTGACTTTC,CSVRGESGANVLTF
TRBD2,TRBV19,TRBJ2-1,TGTGCCAGTAGTGCTGGACTAGCCTACGTGCCGTACAATGAGCAGTTCTTC,CASSAGLAYVPYNEQFF
-,TRBV7-3,TRBJ1-1,TGTGCCAGCAGCTTAAGCGGGGCAGAGAACACTGAAGCTTTCTTT,CASSLSGAENTEAFF
TRBD1,TRBV2,TRBJ2-7,TGTGCCAGCAGTGGAAAGGTCCCGGGACAGAACCACGAGCAGTACTTC,CASSGKVPGQNHEQYF
TRBD1,TRBV14,TRBJ2-7,TGTGCCAGCAGCCAAGTCCCGGGACAGATCTACGAGCAGTACTTC,CASSQVPGQIYEQYF
TRBD2,TRBV5-1,TRBJ2-5,TGCGCCAGCAGCTTGGGGACTAGCCCAGGAGAGACCCAGTACTTC,CASSLGTSPGETQYF
TRBD1,TRBV27,TRBJ2-7,TGTGCCAGCAGTTATTCGACAGGGGAGTACGAGCAGTACTTC,CASSYSTGEYEQYF
-,TRBV10-3,TRBJ1-2,TGTGCCATCAGTACCAGGGGAAACTATGGCTACACCTTC,CAISTRGNYGYTF
-,TRBV10-3,TRBJ1-1,TGTGCCATCCCACGTAACTCGGGTGAAGCTTTCTTT,CAIPRNSGEAFF
-,TRBV6-1,TRBJ1-1,TGTGCCAGCAGTGATCGTGGGGGGACGAACACTGAAGCTTTCTTT,CASSDRGGTNTEAFF
-,TRBV5-6,TRBJ1-1,TGTGCCAGCAGCTTAGGAGAAAACACTGAAGCTTTCTTT,CASSLGENTEAFF
-,TRBV5-1,TRBJ2-7,TGCGCCAGCAGCTTACGAGACACCGGCTCCTACGAGCAGTACTTC,CASSLRDTGSYEQYF
TRBD1,TRBV29-1,TRBJ2-5,TGCAGCGTTGGGGGGCGAGGGGGCGGATTGGAAGAGACCCAGTACTTC,CSVGGRGGGLEETQYF
TRBD1,TRBV5-4,TRBJ1-4,TGTGCCAGCAGCACTTGGGACAGGGGTATGGAGAATGAAAAACTGTTTTTT,CASSTWDRGMENEKLFF
-,TRBV18,TRBJ2-1,TGTGCCAGCTCAGGACAGCACTCCTACAATGAGCAGTTCTTC,CASSGQHSYNEQFF
-,TRBV2,TRBJ2-7,TGTGCCAGCAGTCGACAGACTTCCTACGAGCAGTACTTC,CASSRQTSYEQYF
-,TRBV4-3,TRBJ2-5,TGCGCCAGCAGCCAAGATGGGAGGAGGAGGACCCAGTACTTC,CASSQDGRRRTQYF
TRBD2,TRBV19,TRBJ2-7,TGTGCCAGTAGTGAAGGGAGGGGCCTCGGTGAGCAGTACTTC,CASSEGRGLGEQYF
-,TRBV9,TRBJ1-5,TGTGCCAGCAGCGATGGGGGGGGTCAGCCCCAGCATTTT,CASSDGGGQPQHF
-,TRBV18,TRBJ2-5,TGTGCCAGCTCACCGGGGTCGGAGGGAGAGACCCAGTACTTC,CASSPGSEGETQYF
TRBD1,TRBV7-2,TRBJ2-7,TGTGCCAGCAGCTCAGACAGGGGCGGAACCTACGAGCAGTACTTC,CASSSDRGGTYEQYF
TRBD2,TRBV7-9,TRBJ2-5,TGTGCCAGCAGCTCCCTCAGAGCGGGGGGGGAGACCCAGTACTTC,CASSSLRAGGETQYF
-,TRBV6-1,TRBJ2-3,TGTGCCAGCAGTTCCTGGACTCCTCCGGGGGATACGCAGTATTTT,CASSSWTPPGDTQYF
-,TRBV7-9,TRBJ1-2,TGTGCCAGCAGCCCCGGGGAAGCGATTAACTATGGCTACACCTTC,CASSPGEAINYGYTF
TRBD2,TRBV6-5,TRBJ2-1,TGTGCCAGCAGTTACGCGGGGGGGACATACAATGAGCAGTTCTTC,CASSYAGGTYNEQFF
-,TRBV5-4,TRBJ1-4,TGTGCCAGCAGCTTCGGGAAAGGGGGAGATGAAAAACTGTTTTTT,CASSFGKGGDEKLFF
TRBD1,TRBV11-2,TRBJ1-2,TGTGCCAGCAGCTCCAGACAGGGTCTGGGCTACACCTTC,CASSSRQGLGYTF
-,TRBV30,TRBJ2-1,TGTGCCTGGAGTGTACGGAATGAGCAGTTCTTC,CAWSVRNEQFF
TRBD1,TRBV29-1,TRBJ2-5,TGCAGCGTTACCGGGACAGAAGAGACCCAGTACTTC,CSVTGTEETQYF
-,TRBV29-1,TRBJ2-2,TGCAGCGTTGATCCGGGAAACACCGGGGAGCTGTTTTTT,CSVDPGNTGELFF
-,TRBV5-1,TRBJ2-3,TGCGCCAGCAGCTTGGCCAAAACGGGGGATGGGACAGATACGCAGTATTTT,CASSLAKTGDGTDTQYF
TRBD1,TRBV14,TRBJ2-2,TGTGCCAGCAGCCAAGATAGGGGGACAGGGAAGCTGTTTTTT,CASSQDRGTGKLFF
TRBD1,TRBV7-6,TRBJ2-7,TGTGCCAGCAGCTCCAGGACAGGGCAGAGCTCCTACGAGCAGTACTTC,CASSSRTGQSSYEQYF
TRBD1,TRBV18,TRBJ2-1,TGTGCCAGCTCACCCGGACAGGCCTACAATGAGCAGTTCTTC,CASSPGQAYNEQFF
-,TRBV15,TRBJ2-3,TGTGCCACCAGCAGAGATCGGTTAGATACGCAGTATTTT,CATSRDRLDTQYF
-,TRBV30,TRBJ2-3,TGTGCCTGGGTAGATGTTAGCAGTGCAGATACGCAGTATTTT,CAWVDVSSADTQYF
TRBD1,TRBV18,TRBJ1-5,TGTGCCAGCTCACCGGGACAGGGGAACAATCAGCCCCAGCATTTT,CASSPGQGNNQPQHF
TRBD2,TRBV5-1,TRBJ2-2,TGCGCCAGCACCTCGGGACTAGTTAACACCGGGGAGCTGTTTTTT,CASTSGLVNTGELFF
TRBD1,TRBV6-5,TRBJ1-4,TGTGCCAGCAGGGACAGGGGGCGAGAAAAACTGTTTTTT,CASRDRGREKLFF
-,TRBV19,TRBJ1-2,TGTGCCAGTAGTACTCAGAAAAAGGGCTACACCTTC,CASSTQKKGYTF
-,TRBV20-1,TRBJ2-7,TGCAGTGCTAGAAGCGTAGGCGAGCAGTACTTC,CSARSVGEQYF
TRBD1,TRBV18,TRBJ1-1,TGTGCCAGCTCACCGCAGGGGGCCCTGAACACTGAAGCTTTCTTT,CASSPQGALNTEAFF
TRBD2,TRBV18,TRBJ2-7,TGTGCCAGCTCACCGCAGAATCCCGTAGCGGGAGTGGGTCAGTACTTC,CASSPQNPVAGVGQYF
TRBD2,TRBV6-5,TRBJ2-1,TGTGCCAGCAGTGGGGGGGACCTCTCCTACAATGAGCAGTTCTTC,CASSGGDLSYNEQFF
-,TRBV7-9,TRBJ2-3,TGTGCCAGCAGCACGGGACATTCGTCGATCACAGATACGCAGTATTTT,CASSTGHSSITDTQYF
-,TRBV4-3,TRBJ1-5,TGCGCCAGCAGCCAAGATAAGGGGTGGAATCAGCCCCAGCATTTT,CASSQDKGWNQPQHF
-,TRBV30,TRBJ2-5,TGTGCCTGGGGAGGGCCTAAAGAGACCCAGTACTTC,CAWGGPKETQYF
-,TRBV27,TRBJ2-1,TGTGCCAGCAGTTTGCACAGCTCCTACAATGAGCAGTTCTTC,CASSLHSSYNEQFF